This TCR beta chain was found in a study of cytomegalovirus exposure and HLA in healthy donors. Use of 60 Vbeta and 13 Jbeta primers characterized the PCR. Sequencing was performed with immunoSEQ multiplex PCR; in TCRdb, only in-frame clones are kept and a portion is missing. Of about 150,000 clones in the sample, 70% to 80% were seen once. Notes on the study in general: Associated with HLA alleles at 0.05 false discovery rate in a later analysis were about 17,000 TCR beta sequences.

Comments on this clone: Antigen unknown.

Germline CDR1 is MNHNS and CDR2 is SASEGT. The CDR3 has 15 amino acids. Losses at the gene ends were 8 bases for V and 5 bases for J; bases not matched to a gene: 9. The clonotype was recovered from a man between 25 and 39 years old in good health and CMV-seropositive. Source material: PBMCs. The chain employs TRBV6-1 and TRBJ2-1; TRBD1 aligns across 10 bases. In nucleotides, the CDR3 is TGTGCCAGCGGGGGGGACAGGGGAATCCACAATGAGCAGTTCTTC. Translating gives CASGGDRGIHNEQFF.